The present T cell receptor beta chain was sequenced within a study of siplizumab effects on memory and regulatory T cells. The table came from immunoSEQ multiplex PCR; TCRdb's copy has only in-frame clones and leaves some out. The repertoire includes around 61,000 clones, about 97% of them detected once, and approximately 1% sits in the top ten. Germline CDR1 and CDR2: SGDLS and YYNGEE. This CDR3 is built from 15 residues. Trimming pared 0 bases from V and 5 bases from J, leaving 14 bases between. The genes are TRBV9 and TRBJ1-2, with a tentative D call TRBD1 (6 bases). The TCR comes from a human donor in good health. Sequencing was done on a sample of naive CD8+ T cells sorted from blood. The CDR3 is CASSVGLGAKYGYTF. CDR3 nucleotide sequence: TGTGCCAGCAGCGTAGGGTTGGGGGCGAAGTATGGCTACACCTTC.